This T cell receptor beta chain derives from a study of blood T cell repertoires in COVID-19. Overall study context: The origin of the acute and convalescent COVID-19 samples was the United States, Italy and Spain.

Germline CDR1 is LNHNV and CDR2 is YYDKDF (reference sequence). The CDR3 is made up of 15 amino acids. V was cut by 3 bases and J by 3 bases, with 12 bases left in between. Under the authors' procedure: From reference gene primer amplification, estimates of nucleated cell counts were derived. Assay: immunoSEQ multiplex PCR; the TCRdb copy retains only in-frame clones and omits some. V and J calls and clone size come straight from that table; D and trimming were deduced from the DNA. The sample gives 250,000 to 350,000 clones, around 90% of which show up once; approximately 8.5% is in the top ten. The sample was peripheral blood. This sequence was found in a man between 18 and 35 years old with active or convalescent COVID-19. This chain uses TRBV15 with TRBJ1-5; a weak D match, TRBD1 (5 bases). The CDR3 DNA sequence: TGTGCCACCAGCAGGGACGGGACTTACAATCAGCCCCAGCATTTT. It codes for CATSRDGTYNQPQHF.